This entry is about one T cell receptor beta chain. Assay: immunoSEQ multiplex PCR; the TCRdb copy retains only in-frame clones and omits some. Among some 100,000 clones listed, 65% to 90% were seen once. The data originate from a study of blood T cell repertoires in COVID-19. Sequenced: PBMCs or T cells enriched from blood (not recorded which). This TCR came from a woman aged 50 to 60 who had recovered from COVID-19.

In DNA form, the CDR3 reads TGTGCCAGCACAGGGAAGTCACCTGGGGCCAACGTCCTGACTTTC. This gives the protein CASTGKSPGANVLTF. This chain uses TRBV9 with TRBJ2-6, with a weak D call TRBD1 (5 bases). The V gene's germline CDR1 is SGDLS and CDR2 YYNGEE. CDR3 size: 15 residues. Between the trimmed V and J ends, which lost 6 bases and 2 bases, there was a span of 12 bases.